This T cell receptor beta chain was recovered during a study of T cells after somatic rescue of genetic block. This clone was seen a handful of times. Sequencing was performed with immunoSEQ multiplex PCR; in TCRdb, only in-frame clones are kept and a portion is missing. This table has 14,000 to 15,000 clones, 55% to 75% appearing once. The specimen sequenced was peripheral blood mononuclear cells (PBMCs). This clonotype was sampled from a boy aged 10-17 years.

CDR3 bases: TGTGCCAGCAGTTCGGGACTAGCGAACACCGGGGAGCTGTTTTTT. It codes for CASSSGLANTGELFF. The chain uses TRBV27 and TRBJ2-2, with 8 bases that match TRBD2. Germline V CDR1 and CDR2: MNHEY, SMNVEV (reference sequence). This CDR3 comprises 15 residues. V lost 4 bases to trimming and J lost 0 bases; unmatched junction nucleotides: 1.